The 15 T cell receptor beta chains below come from one sample, sequenced in a study of shared clonotypes between healthy human individuals. Assay: immunoSEQ multiplex PCR; the TCRdb copy retains only in-frame clones and omits some. The sample lists some 2 million clones, 85% to 95% occurring once. Specimen: naive CD4+ T cells sorted from blood. Subset meaning: CD45RA+ positively selected. Receptors originate from a man younger than 35 in good health.

The chain recombines TRBV29-1 with TRBJ2-7, with 7 bases fitting TRBD1. Per germline, CDR1 SQVTM and CDR2 ANQGSEA. Unmatched junction bases numbered 8, after V lost 2 bases and J lost 4 bases. The CDR3 runs to 14 residues. The CDR3 DNA sequence: TGCAGCGTTGAAAAAACAGGGGATGGTTACGAGCAGTACTTC. This encodes CSVEKTGDGYEQYF.

The V gene is TRBV14, the J gene TRBJ2-5, with D uncertain. V was trimmed by 1 base and J by 4 bases, leaving 13 bases between them. The CDR3 runs to 15 residues. Germline assignment: CDR1 SGHDN and CDR2 FVKESK. The CDR3 bases are TGTGCCAGCAGCCAAGTTCCCCAATTTAGAGAGACCCAGTACTTC. Translating it yields CASSQVPQFRETQYF.

V usage is TRBV5-6 and J usage is TRBJ2-3, with D tentatively TRBD1 (5 bases). The CDR3 has 16 residues. Germline CDR1 is SGHDT and CDR2 is YYEEEE. Trimming stripped 0 bases from V and 2 bases from J, with 13 bases between. CDR3 nucleotides: TGTGCCAGCAGCTTGGTCGGTAAAGGGGTCACAGATACGCAGTATTTT. Translating it yields CASSLVGKGVTDTQYF.

The chain couples TRBV6-1 to TRBJ1-2; D unresolved. The V end lost 1 base, the J end lost 12 bases, and 15 bases lay between the germline ends. The germline CDR1 and CDR2 sequences are MNHNS and SASEGT. This CDR3 comprises 13 residues. The CDR3 DNA reads TGTGCCAGCAGTGAAGGGTTACTTATGGCTAACACCTTC. This codes for CASSEGLLMANTF.

The chain employs TRBV6-7 and TRBJ1-1; no definite D call. TRBV6-7 falls under the ORF class, with uncertain function. V was trimmed by 0 bases and J by 3 bases, leaving 14 bases between them. CDR3 length equals 16 residues. CDR3 DNA sequence: TGTGCCAGCAGTTACTCGAACGGTATGGAGTACACTGAAGCTTTCTTT. Its protein product is CASSYSNGMEYTEAFF.

The genes are TRBV29-1 and TRBJ2-3; 12 nucleotides match TRBD2. With 2 bases clipped from V and 6 bases from J, the junction kept 6 bases outside the gene matches. The CDR3 loop spans 15 amino acids. Germline CDR1 reads SQVTM; CDR2 reads ANQGSEA. The CDR3 spells CSVEPSGRAPDTQYF. CDR3 DNA sequence: TGCAGCGTTGAACCTAGCGGGAGGGCCCCCGATACGCAGTATTTT.

Only one count was recorded for this clone. J is TRBJ1-4 and V is TRBV2; no clear D. V dropped 5 bases and J dropped 5 bases, with 15 bases sitting between them. The CDR3 contains 15 residues. Germline lookup yields CDR1 SNHLY and CDR2 FYNNEI. The CDR3 reads CASSRVGAPNEKLFF. The CDR3 nucleotides read TGTGCCAGCAGTCGGGTGGGTGCCCCCAATGAAAAACTGTTTTTT.

This clone has just one count. J is TRBJ1-6 and V is TRBV5-1; 8 nucleotides match TRBD1. After removal of 4 bases from V and 6 bases from J, the junction contained 6 bases not matched to a gene. The CDR3 length is 15 residues. Germline CDR1 SGHRS, CDR2 YFSETQ. This CDR3 is CASSQTGTGNSPLHF. The CDR3 coding sequence is TGCGCCAGCAGCCAAACCGGGACAGGTAATTCACCCCTCCACTTT.

With regard to this clone: The junction departs from the called germline gene at one end, perhaps through a read error. The chain employs TRBV11-2 and TRBJ2-7, with a possible D match to TRBD1 (5 bases). The CDR3 runs to 13 residues. Germline V gene lookup returns CDR1 SGHAT and CDR2 FQNNGV. CDR3 loop: CASSKGHPYEQYF. The DNA of the CDR3 is TGTGCCAGCAGCAAAGGACACCCCTATGAGCAGTACTTC.

This clone was seen only once. This chain links TRBV19 with TRBJ2-1, with 8 bases that match TRBD1. CDR1 LNHDA and CDR2 SQIVND come from the germline V gene (reference sequence). The J segment lost 3 bases and the V segment lost 7 bases, leaving 8 bases of the junction unmatched. This CDR3 spans 15 amino acids. CDR3 bases: TGTGCCAGTACCACCCAGGGGGCCTTCTACAATGAGCAGTTCTTC. This encodes CASTTQGAFYNEQFF. The full variable domain, with the rest looked up from reference TRBV19 and TRBJ2-1, is DGGITQSPKYLFRKEGQNVTLSCEQNLNHDAMYWYRQDPGQGLRLIYYSQIVNDFQKGDIAEGYSVSREKKESFPLTVTSAQKNPTAFYLCASTTQGAFYNEQFFGPGTRLTVL.

This chain connects TRBV29-1 to TRBJ1-5; TRBD1 aligns across 11 bases. V was pared by 3 bases and J by 3 bases, with 4 bases of the junction left unmatched. The CDR3 runs 15 residues. CDR1 and CDR2 from the germline V gene are SQVTM and ANQGSEA. The CDR3 DNA sequence: TGCAGCGTTGAGTGGACAGGGGGCTTCAATCAGCCCCAGCATTTT. It translates to CSVEWTGGFNQPQHF.

This chain links TRBV18 with TRBJ2-5; TRBD1 might be the D (6 bases). Deletions cut 5 bases from V and 5 bases from J, with 12 bases between. CDR1 and CDR2 from the germline V gene are KGHSH and LQKENI. CDR3 length: 13 residues. Here the CDR3 DNA reads TGTGCCAGCTCATCACAGGGCGGGGAGACCCAGTACTTC. Protein sequence: CASSSQGGETQYF.

This rearrangement joins TRBV19 to TRBJ2-2; 7 bases fit TRBD1. The length of the CDR3 is 15 residues. The V gene end was trimmed by 1 base and the J gene end by 7 bases; junction bases not matched to a gene: 6. CDR1 and CDR2 from the germline V gene are LNHDA and SQIVND (reference sequence). CDR3 sequence reads: CASSIGQGPIGELFF. CDR3 in DNA: TGTGCCAGTAGTATAGGACAGGGTCCGATCGGGGAGCTGTTTTTT.

This chain links TRBV28 with TRBJ2-7, with a possible D match to TRBD1 (6 bases). Trimming removed 7 bases at V and 1 base at J, with 32 bases between. The germline gives CDR1 MDHEN, CDR2 SYDVKM. This CDR3 contains 20 residues. This CDR3 is CASNTPREYRAWKGSYEQYF. The CDR3 DNA is TGTGCCAGCAATACCCCGCGAGAGTACAGGGCGTGGAAGGGATCCTACGAGCAGTACTTC.

This clone appeared a single time. The chain links TRBV13 to TRBJ2-3; TRBD2 agrees at 9 bases. This CDR3 is 13 amino acids long. Germline CDR1 reads PRHDT; CDR2 reads FYEKMQ (reference sequence). Trimming at V came to 4 bases and at J to 11 bases, leaving 7 bases not matched to a gene. The CDR3 here is CASSSRLADVQYF. Here the CDR3 DNA reads TGTGCCAGCAGCTCCCGACTAGCGGATGTGCAGTATTTT. Together with reference TRBV13 and TRBJ2-3, the CDR3 gives the full variable domain: AAGVIQSPRHLIKEKRETATLKCYPIPRHDTVYWYQQGPGQDPQFLISFYEKMQSDKGSIPDRFSAQQFSDYHSELNMSSLELGDSALYFCASSSRLADVQYFGPGTRLTVL.